A single sample gave rise to the 27 T cell receptor beta chains below, sequenced in a study of T cell clones after liver transplantation. TCRdb keeps only in-frame clones here, not all; method: immunoSEQ multiplex PCR. This table has about 75,000 clones, about 92% appearing once. The material sequenced was CD4+ T cells from blood, taken before liver transplant. The receptors were gathered from a human donor who received a liver transplant.

The chain employs TRBV19 and TRBJ2-7, with D possibly TRBD2 on 7 matching bases. From germline, CDR1 is LNHDA and CDR2 SQIVND (reference sequence). The V gene lost 4 bases and the J gene lost 6 bases, with 19 bases spanning the gap. The CDR3 covers 15 residues. CDR3 sequence reads: CASSTGGALFSEQYF. The CDR3 DNA reads TGTGCCAGTAGTACGGGGGGCGCCTTGTTTTCCGAGCAGTACTTC. Full variable domain (outside the CDR3, taken from reference TRBV19 and TRBJ2-7): DGGITQSPKYLFRKEGQNVTLSCEQNLNHDAMYWYRQDPGQGLRLIYYSQIVNDFQKGDIAEGYSVSREKKESFPLTVTSAQKNPTAFYLCASSTGGALFSEQYFGPGTRLTVT.

The J gene is TRBJ1-3, the V gene TRBV6-5; D not resolved. Looked up from germline, CDR1 is MNHEY and CDR2 is SVGAGI. The CDR3 has 12 residues. Between the trimmed V and J ends, which lost 7 bases and 0 bases, there was a span of 4 bases. In DNA, the CDR3 is TGTGCCAGCACCTCCTCTGGAAACACCATATATTTT. It yields the protein CASTSSGNTIYF.

The CDR3 spells CASSLARGSNEKLFF. CDR3 nucleotides: TGCGCCAGCAGCTTGGCCAGGGGCAGTAATGAAAAACTGTTTTTT. The chain has TRBV5-1 and TRBJ1-4; TRBD1 is a possible D gene (6 bases). Per the germline V gene, CDR1 is SGHRS and CDR2 is YFSETQ. V was trimmed by 0 bases and J by 4 bases, leaving 10 bases between them. The CDR3 runs 15 residues.

The chain employs TRBV6-1 and TRBJ1-4; a weak D match, TRBD1 (5 bases). Germline V CDR1 and CDR2: MNHNS, SASEGT. The V end was cut by 1 base, the J end by 5 bases, with 20 bases between. This CDR3 has 18 residues. Here the CDR3 reads CASSEGVLAGTYNEKLFF. The CDR3 bases are TGTGCCAGCAGTGAAGGTGTATTGGCAGGGACCTACAATGAAAAACTGTTTTTT.

The CDR3 nucleotides are TGTGCCAGCAGCTCATACGGGACTAGCGGGTTCAATGAGCAGTTCTTC. Protein product: CASSSYGTSGFNEQFF. This sequence joins TRBV7-3 and TRBJ2-1; 12 bases match TRBD2. CDR3 length: 16 amino acids. Germline V lookup: CDR1 SGHTA, CDR2 FQGTGA. J was trimmed by 6 bases and V by 4 bases; bases with no gene match: 7. Full variable domain (outside the CDR3, taken from reference TRBV7-3 and TRBJ2-1): GAGVSQTPSNKVTEKGKYVELRCDPISGHTALYWYRQSLGQGPEFLIYFQGTGAADDSGLPNDRFFAVRPEGSVSTLKIQRTERGDSAVYLCASSSYGTSGFNEQFFGPGTRLTVL.

V is TRBV19 and J is TRBJ2-3; no firm D call. The germline gives CDR1 LNHDA, CDR2 SQIVND (reference sequence). The CDR3 has 14 amino acids. V shed 5 bases and J shed 0 bases, with 9 bases lying between them. This CDR3 reads CASSPGPSTDTQYF. The CDR3 coding sequence is TGTGCCAGTAGTCCGGGCCCTAGCACAGATACGCAGTATTTT.

This clone was picked up one time. The chain is built from TRBV6-6 and TRBJ1-5; TRBD1 might be the D (5 bases). CDR1 and CDR2 (germline): MNHNY, SVGAGI (reference sequence). Trimming removed 7 bases from V and 1 base from J, with 14 bases in between. The CDR3 has 15 residues. The CDR3 spells CASIDGGESNQPQHF. DNA of the CDR3: TGTGCCAGCATCGACGGGGGAGAGAGCAATCAGCCCCAGCATTTT.

The rearrangement joins TRBV7-9 to TRBJ1-3; D unclear. The CDR3 loop spans 15 amino acids. V gave up 8 bases and J gave up 2 bases, with 16 bases separating them. CDR1 is SEHNR and CDR2 is FQNEAQ in the germline V gene (reference sequence). The CDR3 sequence is CASAPVDTAGNTIYF. The DNA of the CDR3 is TGTGCCAGCGCACCTGTAGACACCGCTGGAAACACCATATATTTT. The full variable domain, with the rest looked up from reference TRBV7-9 and TRBJ1-3, is DTGVSQNPRHKITKRGQNVTFRCDPISEHNRLYWYRQTLGQGPEFLTYFQNEAQLEKSRLLSDRFSAERPKGSFSTLEIQRTEQGDSAMYLCASAPVDTAGNTIYFGEGSWLTVV.

This clone was found a few times. This sequence joins TRBV5-1 and TRBJ1-1; D unclear. The V end lost 4 bases, the J end lost 1 base, and 11 bases lay between the germline ends. CDR1 and CDR2 (germline): SGHRS, YFSETQ. The CDR3 has 14 amino acids. The CDR3 loop reads CASSANRPNTEAFF. The CDR3 DNA follows: TGCGCCAGCAGCGCTAATAGACCGAACACTGAAGCTTTCTTT.

The chain combines TRBV5-6 with TRBJ1-2; no clear D gene. The CDR3 length is 13 residues. Looked up from germline, CDR1 is SGHDT and CDR2 is YYEEEE. Trimming removed 2 bases at V and 8 bases at J, with 13 bases between. CDR3 nucleotide sequence: TGTGCCAGCAGCTTTTCCCAAACTAGAGGCTACACCTTC. Residues: CASSFSQTRGYTF.

This clone was observed once. The chain recombines TRBV7-2 with TRBJ1-1; D remains unclear. From germline, CDR1 is SGHTA and CDR2 FQGNSA. The V and J ends lost 3 bases and 1 base respectively, with 9 bases between them. This CDR3 contains 14 residues. DNA of the CDR3: TGTGCCAGCAGCTTTGGATCAGCGAACACTGAAGCTTTCTTT. This encodes CASSFGSANTEAFF.

The chain recombines TRBV2 with TRBJ1-1, with 8 bases lining up with TRBD1. CDR3 size: 13 residues. The V gene end was trimmed by 7 bases and the J gene end by 6 bases; junction bases not matched to a gene: 7. Germline V lookup: CDR1 SNHLY, CDR2 FYNNEI. The CDR3 DNA reads as TGTGCCAGCAAGGACAGGGTTGGGCCTGAAGCTTTCTTT. Protein: CASKDRVGPEAFF.

A single count supports this clone. The V call is TRBV15, the J call TRBJ1-1; 11 nucleotides match TRBD1. Germline trimming cut 1 base from V and 8 bases from J; bases unmatched to any gene: 6. This CDR3 region has 15 residues. The V gene's germline CDR1 is LNHNV and CDR2 YYDKDF (reference sequence). The chain's CDR3 is CATSRAVDRGREAFF. DNA of the CDR3: TGTGCCACCAGCAGAGCCGTGGACAGGGGGCGGGAAGCTTTCTTT. Full variable domain (rest looked up from reference TRBV15 and TRBJ1-1): DAMVIQNPRYQVTQFGKPVTLSCSQTLNHNVMYWYQQKSSQAPKLLFHYYDKDFNNEADTPDNFQSRRPNTSFCFLDIRSPGLGDTAMYLCATSRAVDRGREAFFGQGTRLTVV.

The V and J genes are TRBV6-1 and TRBJ1-5; D is possibly TRBD1 (5 bases). V was trimmed by 3 bases and J by 5 bases, leaving 11 bases between them. CDR3 length equals 14 residues. CDR1 and CDR2 (germline): MNHNS, SASEGT. CDR3 protein: CASSESRVDQPQHF. For the CDR3, the DNA is TGTGCCAGCAGTGAGTCCAGGGTAGATCAGCCCCAGCATTTT.

The gene calls are TRBV11-2 and TRBJ2-1; 9 nucleotides align to TRBD1. The V gene's germline CDR1 is SGHAT and CDR2 FQNNGV. The CDR3 totals 15 residues. The trim removed 5 bases at V and 0 bases at J, leaving 2 bases unmatched. The CDR3 loop reads CASSMGQGSYNEQFF. Here the CDR3 DNA reads TGTGCCAGCAGCATGGGACAGGGCTCCTACAATGAGCAGTTCTTC. The entire variable domain, with the rest obtained from reference TRBV11-2 and TRBJ2-1, is as follows: EAGVAQSPRYKIIEKRQSVAFWCNPISGHATLYWYQQILGQGPKLLIQFQNNGVVDDSQLPKDRFSAERLKGVDSTLKIQPAKLEDSAVYLCASSMGQGSYNEQFFGPGTRLTVL.

The CDR3 loop reads CASSSRDRGPGELFF. Written as DNA, the CDR3 is TGTGCCAGCAGCAGCCGGGACAGGGGACCCGGGGAGCTGTTTTTT. This sequence joins TRBV7-8 and TRBJ2-2; 10 positions agree with TRBD1. Germline values: CDR1 SGHVS, CDR2 FQNEAQ. The CDR3 contains 15 residues. V lost 5 bases to trimming and J lost 6 bases; unmatched junction nucleotides: 6.

The rearrangement joins TRBV27 to TRBJ1-1, with 8 bases matching TRBD1. Trimming at V came to 5 bases and at J to 3 bases, leaving 2 bases not matched to a gene. The CDR3 loop spans 13 amino acids. Per the germline V gene, CDR1 is MNHEY and CDR2 is SMNVEV (reference sequence). CDR3 protein: CASSTTGDTEAFF. Here the CDR3 DNA reads TGTGCCAGCAGTACGACAGGGGACACTGAAGCTTTCTTT.

V is TRBV15 and J is TRBJ2-3; weak D call: TRBD2 (5 bases). V lost 1 base, J lost 4 bases, and 12 bases lay in between. Germline V gene lookup returns CDR1 LNHNV and CDR2 YYDKDF (reference sequence). The CDR3 length is 15 residues. CDR3 DNA sequence: TGTGCCACCAGCAGAGGAATCAGCGGAGCAGATACGCAGTATTTT. This encodes CATSRGISGADTQYF.

This sequence joins TRBV18 and TRBJ2-3; perhaps D is TRBD1 or TRBD2 (6 bases each). V was trimmed by 3 bases and J by 0 bases, leaving 7 bases between them. The CDR3 spans 14 residues. Looked up from germline, CDR1 is KGHSH and CDR2 is LQKENI. The CDR3 nucleotides read TGTGCCAGCTCACCCGGGGGCAGCACAGATACGCAGTATTTT. Translated: CASSPGGSTDTQYF.

V and J are TRBV28 and TRBJ1-4; D uncertain. The CDR3 spans 11 residues. The germline V gene encodes CDR1 MDHEN and CDR2 SYDVKM. V was pared by 5 bases and J by 5 bases, with 3 bases between. The CDR3 DNA sequence: TGTGCCAGCAGTCAAAATGAAAAACTGTTTTTT. It encodes CASSQNEKLFF.

This clone was seen a single time. V is TRBV5-4 and J is TRBJ2-1; maybe TRBD2 (6 bases). CDR3 length: 16 residues. With 4 bases removed from V and 7 bases from J, the gap between germline ends came to 21 bases. CDR1 is SGHNT and CDR2 is YYREEE in the germline V gene (reference sequence). The CDR3 loop is CASSRGSGDTGNEQFF. DNA for the CDR3: TGTGCCAGCAGCCGTGGTTCGGGAGATACGGGGAATGAGCAGTTCTTC. Full variable domain (missing parts from reference TRBV5-4 and TRBJ2-1): ETGVTQSPTHLIKTRGQQVTLRCSSQSGHNTVSWYQQALGQGPQFIFQYYREEENGRGNFPPRFSGLQFPNYSSELNVNALELDDSALYLCASSRGSGDTGNEQFFGPGTRLTVL.

This chain joins TRBV5-4 and TRBJ1-2, with D hard to call. V shed 4 bases and J shed 6 bases, with 19 bases lying between them. The CDR3 runs to 15 residues. Germline loops: CDR1 SGHNT, CDR2 YYREEE (reference sequence). The CDR3 nucleotides read TGTGCCAGCAGCCAGGCGTTTGGCGGGGAGGATGGCTACACCTTC. Residues: CASSQAFGGEDGYTF.

The chain is built from TRBV5-8 and TRBJ1-5, with D possibly TRBD1 on 6 matching bases. Trimming pared 4 bases from V and 4 bases from J, leaving 15 bases between. Germline V gene sequence: CDR1 SGHTS, CDR2 YDEGEE. The CDR3 covers 15 residues. CDR3 nucleotide sequence: TGTGCCAGCAGCGACTCCGGGACACCTAATCAGCCCCAGCATTTT. This sequence encodes CASSDSGTPNQPQHF.

This rearrangement joins TRBV7-6 to TRBJ2-2, with D perhaps matching TRBD1 (6 bases). The CDR3 covers 14 residues. The germline V gene encodes CDR1 SGHVS and CDR2 FNYEAQ. V was pared by 5 bases and J by 3 bases, with 10 bases between. DNA of the CDR3: TGTGCCAGCAGCCAGAGGACAGACACCGGGGAGCTGTTTTTT. Translation: CASSQRTDTGELFF.

V gene TRBV10-3 combines with J gene TRBJ1-5, with 11 bases fitting TRBD1. The germline CDR1 and CDR2 sequences are ENHRY and SYGVKD. This CDR3 comprises 15 residues. V shed 5 bases and J 4 bases; nucleotides not matched to a gene: 4. This CDR3 reads CAISTGTGGNQPQHF. The CDR3 coding sequence is TGTGCCATCAGTACCGGGACAGGGGGGAATCAGCCCCAGCATTTT.

The chain links TRBV5-1 to TRBJ1-5, with D tentatively TRBD1 (6 bases). Trimming cost V 2 bases and J 4 bases, with 16 bases left between them. The germline gives CDR1 SGHRS, CDR2 YFSETQ. There are 16 residues in the CDR3. As DNA, the CDR3 is TGCGCCAGCAGCTTAACCGGGGAGGGGGGAAATCAGCCCCAGCATTTT. Encoded protein: CASSLTGEGGNQPQHF.

This clone was seen only once. This chain uses TRBV5-1 with TRBJ2-3, with 14 nucleotides matching TRBD2. Germline-derived CDR1 and CDR2 are SGHRS and YFSETQ. The CDR3 totals 18 residues. The V segment lost 4 bases and the J segment 3 bases; nucleotides outside the gene matches: 10. The CDR3 loop is CASSTPPGLAGETDTQYF. CDR3 in DNA: TGCGCCAGCAGCACGCCCCCGGGACTAGCGGGAGAGACAGATACGCAGTATTTT.